The rows below give T cell receptor beta chains drawn from one sample of a study of T cell responses to AZD1222 COVID-19 vaccine. Produced via immunoSEQ multiplex PCR; TCRdb's table is partial and in-frame only. The sample carries 90,000 or so clones, roughly 87% recorded once. The sample was peripheral blood, taken 28 days after the second AZD1222 dose. The receptors come from an adult who received the AZD1222 COVID-19 vaccine. Both conserved end residues are part of each CDR3. D genes are given only for firm matches. Where a row states a size, it is once, few, many or the class of an expanded clone; other rows omit it.

V: TRBV28; D: TRBD1; J: TRBJ2-3; size: -; DNA: TGTGCCAGCAGTTTAAGGGTGGGGACAGCCTTCACAGATACGCAGTATTTT; CDR3: CASSLRVGTAFTDTQYF
V: TRBV10-3; D: TRBD1; J: TRBJ2-1; size: -; DNA: TGTGCCACCGGGGACAGGGGACCTTTGGATGAGCAGTTCTTC; CDR3: CATGDRGPLDEQFF
V: TRBV27; D: -; J: TRBJ2-3; size: -; DNA: TGTGCCAGCAGTTTATCGGCTCGGTGGACAGATACGCAGTATTTT; CDR3: CASSLSARWTDTQYF
V: TRBV6-2/TRBV6-3; D: TRBD1; J: TRBJ1-2; size: -; DNA: TGTGCCAGCAGTTTCTACCGACAGGGCAGACATGGCTACACCTTC; CDR3: CASSFYRQGRHGYTF
V: TRBV7-9; D: TRBD2; J: TRBJ2-2; size: -; DNA: TGTGCCAGCAGCCCAGGACTAGCGGGGGATACGAACACCGGGGAGCTGTTTTTT; CDR3: CASSPGLAGDTNTGELFF
V: TRBV28; D: -; J: TRBJ1-1; size: -; DNA: TGTGCCAGCAGTCCCCCAGGGGTTGGGGACACTGAAGCTTTCTTT; CDR3: CASSPPGVGDTEAFF
V: TRBV19; D: -; J: TRBJ1-1; size: -; DNA: TGTGCCAGTCGACTAGTGACGGAGAACACTGAAGCTTTCTTT; CDR3: CASRLVTENTEAFF
V: TRBV28; D: -; J: TRBJ2-7; size: -; DNA: TGTGCCAGCAGGTCAGATTCCTACGAGCAGTACTTC; CDR3: CASRSDSYEQYF
V: TRBV28; D: -; J: TRBJ1-2; size: -; DNA: TGTGCCAGCCGGTCTCAGGGATATGGCTACACCTTC; CDR3: CASRSQGYGYTF
V: TRBV7-9; D: -; J: TRBJ1-1; size: once; DNA: TGTGCCAGCAGCTTATCCGTCTTACCGGGGAACACTGAAGCTTTCTTT; CDR3: CASSLSVLPGNTEAFF
V: TRBV30; D: -; J: TRBJ1-1; size: -; DNA: TGTGCCTGGAGTGGGCAGATGAACACTGAAGCTTTCTTT; CDR3: CAWSGQMNTEAFF
V: TRBV3-1/TRBV3-2; D: -; J: TRBJ1-2; size: -; DNA: TGTGCCAGCAGCCAAGATCGCCAAGAAAGATTCTATGGCTACACCTTC; CDR3: CASSQDRQERFYGYTF
V: TRBV7-9; D: -; J: TRBJ2-3; size: -; DNA: TGTGCCAGCAGCTTTCCTCAGGGAGATACGCAGTATTTT; CDR3: CASSFPQGDTQYF
V: TRBV6-5; D: -; J: TRBJ1-3; size: -; DNA: TGTGCCACCCTTCAGGACTCTGGAAACACCATATATTTT; CDR3: CATLQDSGNTIYF
V: TRBV5-4; D: TRBD2; J: TRBJ2-7; size: -; DNA: TGTGCCAGCAGCTTGTTGGGACTAGCGGGGGTAAAGGACTACGAGCAGTACTTC; CDR3: CASSLLGLAGVKDYEQYF
V: TRBV11-2; D: -; J: TRBJ1-1; size: -; DNA: TGTGCCAGCAGCCTACAGACAGCCTTGAACACTGAAGCTTTCTTT; CDR3: CASSLQTALNTEAFF
V: TRBV19; D: TRBD1; J: TRBJ1-2; size: once; DNA: TGTGCCAGTACCCGGACAGGGAGTATCTATGGCTACACCTTC; CDR3: CASTRTGSIYGYTF
V: TRBV7-2; D: TRBD1; J: TRBJ1-2; size: -; DNA: TGTGCCAGCATCAGGGGGCAGGGGTGGGGCTACACCTTC; CDR3: CASIRGQGWGYTF